The TCR beta chain described here comes from a study of CD8+ T cells in alopecia areata. Overall study context: It was 6 to 18 months of tofacitinib, and then there were 6 months off drug. Severity scoring for treated patients was based on the percentage of affected scalp area. Study-wide findings and caveats: Between patients, shared TCR sequences were less clear than in mice. This was possibly due in part to HLA diversity in the patient population.

With regard to this clone: Its antigen remains unidentified.

V was pared by 5 bases and J by 4 bases, with 9 bases between. There are 13 residues in the CDR3. Germline CDR1 WSHSY, CDR2 SAAADI. Specified treatment: oral pan-JAK inhibitor, 5-10 mg twice daily. Reverse transcription of extracted RNA yielded cDNA, which provided the sequencing template. Profiled with immunoSEQ multiplex PCR; TCRdb holds only in-frame clones, not every one. The table includes about 140,000 clones, approximately 86% detected once. This sequence was found in a human donor with alopecia areata. The sequenced sample was CD8+ T cells sorted from blood, obtained at week 4, from a patient treated with tofacitinib. The chain recombines TRBV10-2 with TRBJ1-5; tentative D call: TRBD1 (6 bases). CDR3 in amino acids: CASSPGANQPQHF. The CDR3 DNA is TGCGCCAGCAGTCCAGGGGCGAATCAGCCCCAGCATTTT.